Presented here are 6 T cell receptor beta chains from one specimen sequenced in a study of human T cells and chemical hapten exposure (dated by TCRdb to about 2021). Library preparation was by RACE. The listed sequencing device is NextSeq 500. The public reads were reprocessed in TCRdb via fastp at Q25 and MiXCR, keeping in-frame beta chains. Entries that share a CDR3 protein sequence are merged under the most common genes and DNA. For this sample there are 300,000 to 400,000 distinct CDR3 sequences; approximately 5% appear just once. 2.6% of the sample comes from the top ten. This sample's time point label indicates: pre-sensitization, week 0. Read against the paper, the sample's treatment or condition label means: therapeutic diphenylcyclopropenone sensitization with weekly scalp DPC. Sequences were derived from whole blood, sampled in connection with sensitization to the hapten diphenylcyclopropenone (DPC). The receptors stem from a woman between 50 and 59 years old with alopecia areata. Some clones in this sample may be carry-over from other donors' samples.

The chain is built from TRBV5-4 and TRBJ2-3; D is perhaps TRBD2 (6 bases). The CDR3 has 15 residues. Trimming took off 3 bases at V and 0 bases at J, with 11 bases between the two ends. Germline V lookup: CDR1 SGHNT, CDR2 YYREEE (reference sequence). The CDR3 here is CASSSGLPSTDTQYF. The CDR3 DNA follows: TGTGCCAGCAGCTCGGGACTCCCTAGCACAGATACGCAGTATTTT.

This clonotype has just one count. The chain employs TRBV21-1 and TRBJ2-5; the table calls TRBD2, which could not be checked here. TRBV21-1 is marked as a pseudogene. This CDR3 has 15 residues. This CDR3 is CASSKVIGSQETQYF. CDR3 nucleotide sequence: TGTGCCAGCAGCAAAGTTATCGGGAGCCAAGAGACCCAGTACTTC.

This clonotype has at least ten counts. The chain uses TRBV7-8 and TRBJ2-1; 7 bases fit TRBD1. The junction had 3 bases not matched to a gene; V was cut back by 7 bases and J by 6 bases. The CDR3 spans 12 residues. In germline, CDR1 is SGHVS, CDR2 FQNEAQ. Written as DNA, the CDR3 is TGTGCCAGCACAAACAGGGGCAATGAGCAGTTCTTC. This gives the protein CASTNRGNEQFF.

This clonotype was seen a few times. This rearrangement joins TRBV5-6 to TRBJ2-2; 7 nucleotides line up with TRBD1. The CDR3 is 16 residues long. Trimming at V came to 5 bases and at J to 6 bases, leaving 13 bases not matched to a gene. Looked up from germline, CDR1 is SGHDT and CDR2 is YYEEEE. In nucleotides, the CDR3 is TGTGCCAGCAGAAGTTACGACAGGGCCCGCGCCGGGGAGCTGTTTTTT. It specifies CASRSYDRARAGELFF.

The J gene is TRBJ1-2, the V gene TRBV20-1, with D unclear. Germline CDR1 DFQATT, CDR2 SNEGSKA (reference sequence). Between the trimmed V and J ends, which lost 1 base and 8 bases, there was a span of 11 bases. This CDR3 region has 12 residues. CDR3 DNA: TGCAGTGCTAGAGCGCCCCCCGAAGGCTACACCTTC. Translation: CSARAPPEGYTF.

This clonotype was found many times. The chain has TRBV11-3 and TRBJ2-1, with 7 bases that match TRBD2. Germline CDR1 SGHNT, CDR2 YENEEA. J lost 4 bases, V lost 4 bases, and 1 base had no gene match. The CDR3 consists of 13 residues. The CDR3 DNA follows: TGTGCCAGCAGCTGGGGGGGTTACAATGAGCAGTTCTTC. This encodes CASSWGGYNEQFF.